The source of this T cell receptor (beta chain) is a study of cytomegalovirus exposure and HLA in healthy donors. Regarding the study as a whole: Later analysis found that TCR beta chains associated with HLA were more clonally expanded than other, equally common chains. A link between a missense DCLRE1C variant and TCR beta V- and J-gene trimming emerged from a later analysis. A later analysis linked about 17,000 TCR beta sequences to HLA alleles at 0.05 false discovery rate. A later examination showed that TCR association rates differed by HLA locus, with DRB1 most and HLA-C fewest.

13 Jbeta primers and 60 Vbeta primers were used for the PCR. Produced via immunoSEQ multiplex PCR; TCRdb's table is partial and in-frame only. The data contain over 100,000 clones, 82% of them seen just once; the ten biggest clones take up roughly 7.7%. Comments on this clone: The antigen is unknown.

Germline V gene sequence: CDR1 SGHTA, CDR2 FQGNSA. V gave up 11 bases and J gave up 2 bases, with 23 bases separating them. The CDR3 sequence is 16 residues long. V is TRBV7-2 and J is TRBJ2-3; maybe TRBD1 (7 bases). The clonotype comes from a woman between 45 and 65 years old in good health and CMV-seropositive. Sequenced material: PBMCs. CDR3 residues: CASSPGADRVTDTQYF. In DNA form, the CDR3 reads TGTGCCTCCAGTCCGGGGGCTGACAGGGTCACAGATACGCAGTATTTT.